A selection of T cell receptor beta chains follows, all from one sample in a study of blood T cells in healthy people across ages. A single record per CDR3 protein comes from TCRdb applying MiXCR to the 5' RACE reads. The sample consists of some 1.4 million distinct CDR3 sequences, 40% to 50% of them appearing once. The material sequenced was blood. The receptors derive from a woman between 18 and 30 years old in good health. Both conserved end residues are part of each CDR3. The D gene is left open where the match is weak. Expanded clones are given a class, and other clones once, few, many or no size at all.

v_call	cdr3_length	clone_size	d_call	j_call	cdr3_nt	cdr3_aa
TRBV12-3/TRBV12-4	17	few	TRBD2	TRBJ2-3	TGTGCCAGCAGCAGTCGCGGGACTAGCGGCCTCACAGATACGCAGTATTTT	CASSSRGTSGLTDTQYF
TRBV28	13	.	.	TRBJ2-7	TGTGCCAGCAGTCCCCACACCTACAATGAGCAGTACTTC	CASSPHTYNEQYF
TRBV5-1	12	.	TRBD1	TRBJ1-2	TGCGCCAGCAGCGAGACAGGGGAGACCGACACCTTC	CASSETGETDTF
TRBV29-1	10	.	.	TRBJ2-1	TGCAGCGTTGCCGACCGTGAGCAGTTCTTC	CSVADREQFF
TRBV3-1	12	few	.	TRBJ1-2	TGTGCCAGCAGCCAAGTCCTGAATGGCTACACCTTC	CASSQVLNGYTF
TRBV4-1	20	.	TRBD2	TRBJ2-3	TGCGCCAGCAGCCAGCAAACGACTAGCGGGAGCCGCTCTAGCACAGATACGCAGTATTTT	CASSQQTTSGSRSSTDTQYF
TRBV2	15	.	.	TRBJ2-2	TGTGCCAGCAGTGAGCGAGGGGGGCCCACCGGGGAGCTGTTTTTT	CASSERGGPTGELFF
TRBV10-3	14	.	TRBD2	TRBJ2-7	TGTGCCATCTCTAGCGGGACTGGATTCTACGAGCAGTACTTC	CAISSGTGFYEQYF
TRBV2	15	.	.	TRBJ1-2	TGTGCCAGCAGTGTCGGGGAGGGTAGGAACTATGGCTACACCTTC	CASSVGEGRNYGYTF
TRBV12-3/TRBV12-4	15	few	TRBD2	TRBJ2-5	TGTGCCAGCAGTCCCTATAGGACTAGGGAAGAGACCCAGTACTTC	CASSPYRTREETQYF
TRBV25-1	11	few	.	TRBJ1-1	TGTGCCAGCAGTGAGAATAGTGAAGCTTTCTTT	CASSENSEAFF
TRBV5-1	15	.	TRBD2	TRBJ2-7	TGCGCCAGCAGCTACCTAGCTTCGGGAGGGCCTACACAGTACTTC	CASSYLASGGPTQYF
TRBV20-1	15	.	TRBD1	TRBJ1-2	TGCAGTGCTAGATCAAGGGGGCCGACTAACTATGGCTACACCTTC	CSARSRGPTNYGYTF
TRBV20-1	14	.	TRBD2	TRBJ2-1	TGCAGTGCTAGTCTAGCGGGGTACCAAGAGACCCAGTTCTTC	CSASLAGYQETQFF
TRBV20-1	14	.	TRBD2	TRBJ2-7	TGCAGTGCTAAGGGACTAGGGACCTCCTACGAGCAGTACTTC	CSAKGLGTSYEQYF
TRBV28	12	.	.	TRBJ2-7	TGTGCCAGCACCTCTAGGACGGGCGAGCAGTACTTC	CASTSRTGEQYF
TRBV3-1	15	.	.	TRBJ2-7	TGTGCCAGCAGCCAAGATGTCCAGGGCTTCTACGAGCAGTACTTC	CASSQDVQGFYEQYF
TRBV20-1	14	once	TRBD1	TRBJ2-7	TGCAGTGCTAGGGGGACAGGGGTCGTCTACGAGCAGTACTTC	CSARGTGVVYEQYF
TRBV12-3/TRBV12-4	12	.	.	TRBJ1-5	TGTGCCAGCAGTCCCGGGACATGGCCCCAGCATTTT	CASSPGTWPQHF
TRBV5-1	17	.	.	TRBJ2-1	TGCGCCAGCAGCTCCCAGGGAACACCACCCATTTCAAATGAGCAGTTCTTC	CASSSQGTPPISNEQFF
TRBV6-2/TRBV6-3	15	.	.	TRBJ1-6	TGTGCCAGCAGTTACTCTCGGCTTCGGGTCGTATCCCTCCACTTT	CASSYSRLRVVSLHF
TRBV3-1	18	few	.	TRBJ2-3	TGTGCCAGCAGCCAATCATTTTGGGGGAGCGGACGCACAGATACGCAGTATTTT	CASSQSFWGSGRTDTQYF
TRBV5-6	16	.	.	TRBJ2-6	TGTGCCAGCAGCTTGACAGGGCCGACCGGGGCCAACGTCCTGACTTTC	CASSLTGPTGANVLTF
TRBV2	14	few	TRBD2	TRBJ2-1	TGTGCCAGCAGTGCCGGGACTAGGAACAATGAGCAGTTCTTC	CASSAGTRNNEQFF
TRBV7-9	15	.	TRBD2	TRBJ2-1	TGTGCCAGCAGGCGAGCGGGAGGTGGTGACAATGAGCAGTTCTTC	CASRRAGGGDNEQFF
TRBV6-2/TRBV6-3	13	.	.	TRBJ1-5	TGTGCCAGCAGTTACTCGTTAAGTCAGCCCCAGCATTTT	CASSYSLSQPQHF
TRBV4-2	15	few	TRBD2	TRBJ2-5	TGTGCCAGCAGCCAAGGTTCTGGGGGAGGGGAGACCCAGTACTTC	CASSQGSGGGETQYF
TRBV12-3/TRBV12-4	17	.	TRBD2	TRBJ2-3	TGTGCCAGCAGTCCTGTTGCTAGCGGGCCCCCCACAGATACGCAGTATTTT	CASSPVASGPPTDTQYF
TRBV3-1	13	few	.	TRBJ1-2	TGTGCCAGCAGCCAAGTCTCGCTGGGCGGCTACACCTTC	CASSQVSLGGYTF
TRBV4-1	14	.	TRBD2	TRBJ2-1	TGCGCCAGCAGCCAAGTACTAGCGGCAGATGAGCAGTTCTTC	CASSQVLAADEQFF
TRBV28	15	.	.	TRBJ1-2	TGTGCCAGCAGTTCGGTGGGGACGTGGGAATATGGCTACACCTTC	CASSSVGTWEYGYTF
TRBV24-1	13	.	.	TRBJ1-1	TGTGCCACCATACGGGGATGGGGCACTGAAGCTTTCTTT	CATIRGWGTEAFF
TRBV7-9	15	.	TRBD2	TRBJ2-7	TGTGCCAGCAGCAGGGTGACTAGCGGATCCTACGAGCAGTACTTC	CASSRVTSGSYEQYF
TRBV20-1	11	.	.	TRBJ2-3	TGCAGTGGGGGTCACTCTGGGTCGCAGTATTTT	CSGGHSGSQYF
TRBV7-8	14	.	.	TRBJ2-7	TGTGCCAGCAGCATCGGGACGAATCTTGCCGACCAGTACTTC	CASSIGTNLADQYF
TRBV29-1	18	.	.	TRBJ2-6	TGCAGCGTCGCAGGACAGAGTACCCAGAGCTCTGGGGCCAACGTCCTGACTTTC	CSVAGQSTQSSGANVLTF
TRBV14	15	few	.	TRBJ1-5	TGTGCCAGCAGCCAAGGCGGTTATAGCAATCAGCCCCAGCATTTT	CASSQGGYSNQPQHF